The 13 T cell receptor beta chains listed next were all sequenced from one sample in a study of blood T cell repertoires in COVID-19. Clones were read by immunoSEQ multiplex PCR, and TCRdb kept only the in-frame ones, dropping some. The table shows under 200,000 clones, with 88% occurring only once. Sequencing was performed on PBMCs or T cells enriched from blood (not recorded which). Source of these receptors: a woman aged 45-65 years who had recovered from COVID-19.

The V call is TRBV5-6, the J call TRBJ2-3; TRBD2 aligns across 11 bases. Germline CDR1 is SGHDT and CDR2 is YYEEEE. J was trimmed by 4 bases and V by 0 bases; bases with no gene match: 4. The CDR3 has 16 amino acids. The chain's CDR3 is CASSLESSGGADTQYF. The CDR3, as DNA: TGTGCCAGCAGCTTGGAGAGTAGCGGGGGGGCAGATACGCAGTATTTT.

The J gene is TRBJ2-7, the V gene TRBV11-2; 11 bases map to TRBD2. CDR1 is SGHAT and CDR2 is FQNNGV in the germline V gene. This CDR3 has 17 residues. V lost 5 bases and J lost 2; bases outside the gene matches: 11. CDR3 residues: CASSHQIRLAGTYEQYF. The CDR3 nucleotides read TGTGCCAGCAGCCATCAAATTAGACTAGCGGGGACCTACGAGCAGTACTTC.

The chain combines TRBV9 with TRBJ2-3, with a weak D call TRBD2 (7 bases). V was clipped by 2 bases and J by 5 bases, with 12 bases between them. From germline, CDR1 is SGDLS and CDR2 YYNGEE. The CDR3 is 14 residues long. In nucleotides, the CDR3 is TGTGCCAGCAGCGTCGGGGGGCGGGTAGATACGCAGTATTTT. Translating it yields CASSVGGRVDTQYF.

CDR3: CATSRWDRGLTNEKLFF. CDR3 bases: TGTGCCACCAGCAGGTGGGACAGGGGTTTAACTAATGAAAAACTGTTTTTT. The chain combines TRBV15 with TRBJ1-4, with TRBD1 identical over 10 bases. The CDR3 runs 17 residues. With V trimmed by 3 bases and J by 1 base, 5 bases remained unmatched. Germline values: CDR1 LNHNV, CDR2 YYDKDF (reference sequence).

This clone came up many times. The CDR3 DNA reads TGTGCCAGCAGTTCCCAGAACACTGAAGCTTTCTTT. Protein product: CASSSQNTEAFF. The chain couples TRBV6-5 to TRBJ1-1; D not resolved. This CDR3 spans 12 amino acids. Deletions cut 4 bases from V and 1 base from J, with 4 bases between. The germline V gene encodes CDR1 MNHEY and CDR2 SVGAGI.

This clone occurred once. The V and J genes are TRBV11-1 and TRBJ2-7; 11 nucleotides align to TRBD2. V gave up 6 bases and J gave up 6 bases; unmatched junction bases: 4. Germline V gives CDR1 SGHAT, CDR2 FQDESV (reference sequence). The CDR3 consists of 13 residues. The chain's CDR3 is CASRGLAVGEQYF. The CDR3 nucleotides are TGTGCCAGCAGGGGACTAGCGGTTGGCGAGCAGTACTTC. Full variable domain (remainder filled in from reference TRBV11-1 and TRBJ2-7): EAEVAQSPRYKITEKSQAVAFWCDPISGHATLYWYRQILGQGPELLVQFQDESVVDDSQLPKDRFSAERLKGVDSTLKIQPAELGDSAMYLCASRGLAVGEQYFGPGTRLTVT.

The chain joins TRBV29-1 to TRBJ2-2; D may be TRBD1 (5 bases). The CDR3 is 11 residues long. V lost 5 bases and J lost 5, with 6 bases in between. Germline values: CDR1 SQVTM, CDR2 ANQGSEA. Here the CDR3 reads CSVKGTGELFF. For the CDR3, the DNA is TGCAGCGTTAAGGGGACCGGGGAGCTGTTTTTT.

With respect to this clone: One end of the junction does not line up with germline, which may come from a read error. The rearrangement uses TRBV11-3 and TRBJ1-5; D may be TRBD1 (5 bases). Per germline, CDR1 SGHNT and CDR2 YENEEA. This CDR3 is built from 15 residues. The CDR3 loop is CASSLEGRGDQPQHF. CDR3 sequence (DNA): TGTGCCAGCAGCCTAGAAGGGAGGGGAGATCAGCCCCAGCATTTT.

V usage is TRBV28 and J usage is TRBJ1-2; maybe TRBD1 (6 bases). The ends were cut back, 5 bases at V and 8 bases at J, with 9 bases in the middle. CDR1 MDHEN and CDR2 SYDVKM come from the germline V gene. CDR3 length: 11 amino acids. The DNA for the CDR3 is TGTGCCAGCAGTGAAGGGGGAGGCTACACCTTC. Its translation: CASSEGGGYTF.

The chain links TRBV5-1 to TRBJ1-1, with a tentative D call TRBD1 (6 bases). The CDR3 runs 16 residues. The V gene's germline CDR1 is SGHRS and CDR2 YFSETQ. Trimming took 0 bases from V and 0 from J, leaving 12 bases between them. CDR3 bases: TGCGCCAGCAGCTTGGAAGGGGGGGTAGTGAACACTGAAGCTTTCTTT. Its translation: CASSLEGGVVNTEAFF.

The chain is built from TRBV3-1 (or the pseudogene TRBV3-2) and TRBJ1-3; no firm D call. Germline CDR1 reads LGHDT; CDR2 reads YNNKEL (reference sequence). This CDR3 region has 14 residues. V lost 4 bases and J 3 bases, leaving 10 bases between the germline ends. The CDR3 protein is CASSPPAGGNTIYF. CDR3 bases: TGTGCCAGCAGCCCCCCCGCGGGTGGAAACACCATATATTTT.

The V gene is TRBV7-3, the J gene TRBJ1-2; D unclear. The V and J ends lost 2 bases and 0 bases respectively, with 10 bases between them. The CDR3 contains 15 residues. Germline-derived CDR1 and CDR2 are SGHTA and FQGTGA. CDR3 coding DNA: TGTGCCAGCAGCTTAGATGGGCTCTCTAACTATGGCTACACCTTC. Residues: CASSLDGLSNYGYTF.

Here the CDR3 DNA reads TGTGCCAGCAGCCCCCCCGGGACTGTTGCCTACGAGCAGTACTTC. Translation: CASSPPGTVAYEQYF. J is TRBJ2-7 and V is TRBV5-6; perhaps TRBD2 as D (6 bases). CDR1 and CDR2 from the germline V gene are SGHDT and YYEEEE. The V and J ends lost 4 bases and 2 bases respectively, with 16 bases between them. CDR3 length: 15 amino acids.